The clone carrying this T cell receptor (beta chain) was counted between two and nine times. The germline V gene has CDR1 MNHEY and CDR2 SMNVEV (reference sequence). This CDR3 is 13 amino acids long. Trimming took 5 bases from V and 8 from J, leaving 13 bases between them. This record belongs to a study of CD8+ T cells in alopecia areata. The overall study: Tofacitinib therapy took 6 to 18 months; 6 months off drug came after.

From alopecia areata patients, lesional scalp punch biopsies and peripheral blood were collected. cDNA prepared by RNA extraction and subsequent reverse transcription served as the template for sequencing. TCRdb's table, derived via immunoSEQ multiplex PCR, lists solely in-frame clones and lacks some. The sample consists of roughly 150,000 clones, around half of them appearing once. This chain connects TRBV27 to TRBJ2-1; D ambiguous. The clonotype was recovered from a human donor with alopecia areata. The sample was CD8+ T cells sorted from blood, taken at week 0. Here the CDR3 reads CASSTLERDEQFF. Written as DNA, the CDR3 is TGTGCCAGCAGTACTCTAGAGCGCGATGAGCAGTTCTTC.